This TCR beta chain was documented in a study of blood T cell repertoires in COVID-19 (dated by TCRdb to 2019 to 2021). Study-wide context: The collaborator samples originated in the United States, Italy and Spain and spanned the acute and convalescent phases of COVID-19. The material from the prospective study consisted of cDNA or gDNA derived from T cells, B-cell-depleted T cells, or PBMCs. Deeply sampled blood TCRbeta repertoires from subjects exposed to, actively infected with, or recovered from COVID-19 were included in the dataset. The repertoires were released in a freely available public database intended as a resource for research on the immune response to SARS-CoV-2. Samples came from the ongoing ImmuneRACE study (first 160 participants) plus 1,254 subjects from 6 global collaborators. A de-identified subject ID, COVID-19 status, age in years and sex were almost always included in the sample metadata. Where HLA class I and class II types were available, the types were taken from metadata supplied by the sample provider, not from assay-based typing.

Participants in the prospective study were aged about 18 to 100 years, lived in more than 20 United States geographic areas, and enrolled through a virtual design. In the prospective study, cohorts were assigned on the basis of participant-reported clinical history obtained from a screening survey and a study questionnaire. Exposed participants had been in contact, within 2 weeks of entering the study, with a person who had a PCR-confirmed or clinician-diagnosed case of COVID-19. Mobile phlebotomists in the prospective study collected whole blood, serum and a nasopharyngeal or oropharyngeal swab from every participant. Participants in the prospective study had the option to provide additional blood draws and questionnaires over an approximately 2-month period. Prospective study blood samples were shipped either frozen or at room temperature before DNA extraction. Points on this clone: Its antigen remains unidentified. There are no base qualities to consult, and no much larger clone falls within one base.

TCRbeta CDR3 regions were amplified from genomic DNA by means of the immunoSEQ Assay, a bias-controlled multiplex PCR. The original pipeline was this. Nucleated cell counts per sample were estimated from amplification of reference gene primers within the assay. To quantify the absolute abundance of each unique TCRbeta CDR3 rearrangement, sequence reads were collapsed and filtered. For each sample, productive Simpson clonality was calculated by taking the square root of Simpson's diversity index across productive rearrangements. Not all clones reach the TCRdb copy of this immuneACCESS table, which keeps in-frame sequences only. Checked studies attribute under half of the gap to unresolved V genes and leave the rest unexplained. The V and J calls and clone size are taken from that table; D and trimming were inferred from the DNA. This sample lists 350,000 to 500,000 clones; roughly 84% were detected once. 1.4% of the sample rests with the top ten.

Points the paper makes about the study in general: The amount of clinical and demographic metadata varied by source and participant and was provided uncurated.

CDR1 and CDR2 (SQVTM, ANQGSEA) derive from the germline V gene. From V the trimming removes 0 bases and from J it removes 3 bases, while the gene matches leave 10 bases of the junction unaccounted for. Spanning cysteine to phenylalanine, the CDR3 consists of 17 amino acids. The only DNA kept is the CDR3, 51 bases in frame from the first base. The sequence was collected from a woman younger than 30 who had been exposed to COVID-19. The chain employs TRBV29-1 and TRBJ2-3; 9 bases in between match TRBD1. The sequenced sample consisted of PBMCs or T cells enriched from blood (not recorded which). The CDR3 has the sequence CSVEDGFGTGITDTQYF. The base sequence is TGCAGCGTTGAAGATGGGTTCGGGACAGGGATTACAGATACGCAGTATTTT.